This is a list of T cell receptor beta chains from one sample in a study of CD8 T cells in ankylosing spondylitis. TCRdb re-derived calls from the 5' RACE reads in MiXCR, one entry per CDR3 protein. Of more than 150,000 distinct CDR3 sequences listed, about 20% are singletons. The specimen sequenced was blood, either unsorted or a sorted T cell fraction (not recorded which). All receptors derive from a male donor aged 5 to 29 with ankylosing spondylitis or in good health (not recorded which). Both conserved end residues are part of each CDR3. Fields, in order: D gene, clone size, V gene, J gene, CDR3 DNA, CDR3 protein. The D gene is left open where the match is weak. Clone size is not always given. Where it is, it says once, few, many or a class for expanded clones.

d_gene: TRBD2
abundance: many
v_gene: TRBV29-1
j_gene: TRBJ2-1
CDR3nt: TGCAGCGCCCCCGGGGCGGGAGGGGTGTACAATGAGCAGTTCTTC
CDR3aa: CSAPGAGGVYNEQFF

d_gene: TRBD2
abundance: many
v_gene: TRBV5-6
j_gene: TRBJ2-1
CDR3nt: TGTGCCAGCAGCTTGCGTCCCCTGACTAGCGGGAGAAGGGATGAGCAGTTCTTC
CDR3aa: CASSLRPLTSGRRDEQFF

d_gene: -
abundance: many
v_gene: TRBV10-3
j_gene: TRBJ2-3
CDR3nt: TGTGCCACACTTGGGGTTGGCACAGATACGCAGTATTTT
CDR3aa: CATLGVGTDTQYF

d_gene: TRBD1
abundance: many
v_gene: TRBV28
j_gene: TRBJ2-3
CDR3nt: TGTGCCAGCAGTTTAAACAGGGGCCCTAGCACAGATACGCAGTATTTT
CDR3aa: CASSLNRGPSTDTQYF

d_gene: TRBD1
abundance: many
v_gene: TRBV4-2
j_gene: TRBJ2-6
CDR3nt: TGTGCCAGCAGCCAAGAAGGAGTTACAGGGGCTGGGGCCAACGTCCTGACTTTC
CDR3aa: CASSQEGVTGAGANVLTF

d_gene: -
abundance: many
v_gene: TRBV3-1
j_gene: TRBJ2-5
CDR3nt: TGTGCCAAACGGCTCGGGATGGCCAACCAAGAGACCCAGTACTTC
CDR3aa: CAKRLGMANQETQYF

d_gene: TRBD1
abundance: many
v_gene: TRBV20-1
j_gene: TRBJ2-7
CDR3nt: TGCAGTGTGACGACAGGGGGTTACGAGCAGTACTTC
CDR3aa: CSVTTGGYEQYF

d_gene: -
abundance: many
v_gene: TRBV15
j_gene: TRBJ2-1
CDR3nt: TGTGCCACCAGCATGACAGTCCTCTCCTACAATGAGCAGTTCTTC
CDR3aa: CATSMTVLSYNEQFF

d_gene: -
abundance: many
v_gene: TRBV11-2
j_gene: TRBJ2-1
CDR3nt: TGTGCCAGCAGTCCCGGGCCCTCCGGGACCCTCAATGAGCAGTTCTTC
CDR3aa: CASSPGPSGTLNEQFF

d_gene: TRBD2
abundance: -
v_gene: TRBV20-1
j_gene: TRBJ2-7
CDR3nt: TGCAGTGCTAGGGAAAATAGCGGGAGGTCCTACGAGCAGTACTTC
CDR3aa: CSARENSGRSYEQYF

d_gene: -
abundance: many
v_gene: TRBV12-3/TRBV12-4
j_gene: TRBJ2-7
CDR3nt: TGTGCCAGCACCCCGGACAGGACTACCTACGAGCAGTACTTC
CDR3aa: CASTPDRTTYEQYF

d_gene: -
abundance: once
v_gene: TRBV29-1
j_gene: TRBJ2-1
CDR3nt: TGCAGCGTTGCCGTGGGCAATGAGCAGTTCTTC
CDR3aa: CSVAVGNEQFF

d_gene: -
abundance: many
v_gene: TRBV20-1
j_gene: TRBJ1-3
CDR3nt: TGCAGCGCCCAGGGATCTGGAAACACCATATATTTT
CDR3aa: CSAQGSGNTIYF

d_gene: -
abundance: few
v_gene: TRBV29-1
j_gene: TRBJ2-1
CDR3nt: TGCAGCGTGAAATCGGGACTCAACTACAATGAGCAGTTCTTC
CDR3aa: CSVKSGLNYNEQFF